This T cell receptor beta chain was sequenced during a study of glioma-infiltrating T cells. Study observations and caveats: Very few CDR3 sequences were shared between tissue and blood.

The germline V and J ends were trimmed by 0 bases and 0 bases, with 3 bases remaining between them. CDR1 and CDR2 from the germline V gene are SGHDN and FVKESK. The CDR3 is made up of 14 amino acids. Using RNA template, CDR3s of TCR alpha and beta were amplified with iRepertoire arm-PCR. TCRdb passed the multiplex PCR reads through MiXCR, listing each CDR3 protein once. This table holds under 20,000 distinct CDR3 sequences, 58% found once. In its sample, this clonotype was seen a few times. The antigen is not known. Sequenced sample: glioma tissue, nonneoplastic brain tissue, or PBMCs (not recorded which). V is TRBV14 and J is TRBJ2-1; unclear D gene. The TCR comes from a human donor with low-grade glioma or glioblastoma, undergoing nonglioma brain surgery, or in good health (not recorded which). In DNA form, the CDR3 reads TGTGCCAGCAGCCAAGAGAACTCCTACAATGAGCAGTTCTTC. The encoded protein is CASSQENSYNEQFF.